The sequence of this T cell receptor beta chain was determined in a study of Ad26.COV2.S vaccination and SARS-CoV-2 variants. This clone showed up just once. Trimming stripped 5 bases from V and 2 bases from J, with 6 bases between. CDR1 MNHNY and CDR2 SVGAGI come from the germline V gene (reference sequence). The CDR3 sequence is 12 residues long. Clones were read by immunoSEQ multiplex PCR, and TCRdb kept only the in-frame ones, dropping some. The sample lists some 460,000 clones, roughly 87% seen once, with roughly 1.7% in the top ten. Sample treatment: about 20 received Ad26.COV2.S at low or high dose, single or two shots; roughly five received placebo; per-sample allocation not given. The samples date from day 63 after the first vaccine or placebo injection.

The genes are TRBV6-6 and TRBJ1-2; D call uncertain. This TCR derives from a person aged 18-65 years who received the Ad26.COV2.S COVID-19 vaccine or a placebo. The source material was peripheral blood, sampled in a trial of Ad26.COV2.S vaccine versus placebo. The DNA for the CDR3 is TGTGCCAGCAGTGGCCAGAACTATGGCTACACCTTC. Residues: CASSGQNYGYTF.